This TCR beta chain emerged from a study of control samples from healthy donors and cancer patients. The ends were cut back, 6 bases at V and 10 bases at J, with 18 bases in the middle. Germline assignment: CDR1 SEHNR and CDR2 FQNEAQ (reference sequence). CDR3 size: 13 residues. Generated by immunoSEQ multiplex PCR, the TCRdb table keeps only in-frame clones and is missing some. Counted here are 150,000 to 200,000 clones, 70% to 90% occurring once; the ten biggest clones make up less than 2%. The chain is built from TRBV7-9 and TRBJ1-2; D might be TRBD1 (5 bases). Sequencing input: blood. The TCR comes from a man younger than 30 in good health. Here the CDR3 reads CASRKGTEPVYTF. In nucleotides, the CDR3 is TGTGCCAGCAGAAAAGGGACGGAACCAGTCTACACCTTC.